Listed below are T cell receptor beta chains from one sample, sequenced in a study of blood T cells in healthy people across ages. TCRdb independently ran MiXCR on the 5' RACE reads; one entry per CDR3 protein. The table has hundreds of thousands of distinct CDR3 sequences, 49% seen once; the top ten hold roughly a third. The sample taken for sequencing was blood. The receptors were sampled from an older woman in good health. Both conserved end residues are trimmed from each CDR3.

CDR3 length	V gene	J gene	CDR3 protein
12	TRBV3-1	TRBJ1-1	ASSYGTVNTEAF
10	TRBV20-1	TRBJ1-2	SALMRVYGYT
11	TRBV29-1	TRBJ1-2	SVESVANYGYT
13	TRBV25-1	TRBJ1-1	ASSEGEEVNTEAF
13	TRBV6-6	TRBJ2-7	ASSYPSQGGYEQY
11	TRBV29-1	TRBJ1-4	SVETGSNGKLF
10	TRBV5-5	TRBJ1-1	ASSWDRGLAF
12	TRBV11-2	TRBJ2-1	ASSPDGESNEQF
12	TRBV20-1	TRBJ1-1	SARARREGTEAF
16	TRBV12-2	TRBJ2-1	ASRLVGTSGSSYNEQF
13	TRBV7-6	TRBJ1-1	ASSLEGHQNTEAF
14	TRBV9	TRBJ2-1	ASSAVRDRFYNEQF
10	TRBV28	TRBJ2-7	ASTRGTYEQY
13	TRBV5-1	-	ASSLGSQGASEQY
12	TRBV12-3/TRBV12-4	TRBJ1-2	ASSLGWGRDGYT
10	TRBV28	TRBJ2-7	ACTGEPYEQY
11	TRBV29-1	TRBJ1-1	SVRGNLSPEAF
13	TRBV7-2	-	ASSLFSGGGETQY
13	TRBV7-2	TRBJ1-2	ASSLGATQRRGYT
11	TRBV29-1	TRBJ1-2	SVEAGFGYGYT
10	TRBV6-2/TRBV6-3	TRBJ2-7	ASSYRRDEQY
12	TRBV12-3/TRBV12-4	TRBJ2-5	ASSPRDRGSGQY
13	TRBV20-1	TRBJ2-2	SALRLAGGTGELF
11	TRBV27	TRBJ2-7	ASSLGGGREQY
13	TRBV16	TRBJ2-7	ASSLYGTPGYEQY
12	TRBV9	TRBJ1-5	ASSFDLGPQPQH
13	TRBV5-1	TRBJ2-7	ASSHGTSGSNEQY
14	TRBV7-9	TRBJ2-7	ASSFGRAGEGYEQY
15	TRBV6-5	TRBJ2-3	ASSSGNAVPGTDTQY
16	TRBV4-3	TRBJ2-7	ASSQGPRDNSGNYEQY
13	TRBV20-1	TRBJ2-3	SANYRQGATDTQY
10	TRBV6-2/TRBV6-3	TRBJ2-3	ASSYPDRGQY
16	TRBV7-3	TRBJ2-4	ASSLSPVTSGGYNEQY
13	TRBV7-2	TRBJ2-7	ASSPRPPHGYEQY
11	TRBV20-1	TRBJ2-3	SARDPIVGTQY
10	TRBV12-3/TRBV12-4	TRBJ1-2	ASSLWVGGYT
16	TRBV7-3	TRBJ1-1	ASSLMSLGQSIRGEAF
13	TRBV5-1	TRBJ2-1	ASSLALAGANEQF
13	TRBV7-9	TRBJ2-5	ASNWGQGIQETQY
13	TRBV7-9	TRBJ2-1	TSSLGYTLAYEQF
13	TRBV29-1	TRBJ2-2	SYKPTSGKAGELF
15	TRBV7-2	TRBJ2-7	ASSSAQTSLASYEQY
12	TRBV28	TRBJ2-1	ASSLPDRVGEQF
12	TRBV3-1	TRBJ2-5	ASSQVPWSGEQY
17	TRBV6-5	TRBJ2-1	AGSYSLPTLAVVRNEQF